The 30 T cell receptor beta chains presented below share a single source sample, sequenced in a study of T cells in Graves' hyperthyroidism and ophthalmopathy. Authors of the study amplified TCR beta CDR3 regions from RNA transcripts. RT-PCR in the first round (using the HTBI primer set) targeted the TCR CDR3. From the multiplex PCR reads, TCRdb called clonotypes with MiXCR, one entry per CDR3 protein. The data hold some 500,000 distinct CDR3 sequences, with around 16% observed a single time. Material for sequencing was blood. These TCRs come from a woman aged 25 to 39 with Graves' ophthalmopathy.

A note on this clonotype: Just one base apart from a much larger clone, this may be a read error. This chain uses TRBV20-1 with TRBJ2-1, with TRBD1 as a possible D gene (5 bases). V was cut by 0 bases and J by 8 bases, with 11 bases left in between. The CDR3 sequence is 13 residues long. Per the germline V gene, CDR1 is DFQATT and CDR2 is SNEGSKA (reference sequence). The CDR3 DNA reads TGCAGTGCTAGAGATCTTGGACACGATGAGCAGTTCTTC. Its protein product is CSARDLGHDEQFF.

This clonotype showed up many times. This sequence joins TRBV11-2 and TRBJ2-4; D is unresolved. The length of the CDR3 is 15 residues. Trimming stripped 1 base from V and 14 bases from J, with 21 bases between. Germline V gene lookup returns CDR1 SGHAT and CDR2 FQNNGV. The CDR3 bases are TGTGCCAGCAGCTTAGGGTGGTCTATTGGCGATACGGAGTACTTC. This translates into CASSLGWSIGDTEYF.

This clonotype was detected only a few times. The chain couples TRBV19 to TRBJ2-7, with 9 positions matching TRBD1. The length of the CDR3 is 15 residues. Germline CDR1 and CDR2: LNHDA and SQIVND (reference sequence). Trimming at V came to 5 bases and at J to 3 bases, leaving 8 bases not matched to a gene. The CDR3: CASSVTGGRIYEQYF. The CDR3, as DNA: TGTGCCAGTAGTGTAACAGGGGGCCGAATCTACGAGCAGTACTTC. Complete variable domain (other parts from reference TRBV19 and TRBJ2-7): DGGITQSPKYLFRKEGQNVTLSCEQNLNHDAMYWYRQDPGQGLRLIYYSQIVNDFQKGDIAEGYSVSREKKESFPLTVTSAQKNPTAFYLCASSVTGGRIYEQYFGPGTRLTVT.

In this sample, this clonotype turned up a few times. The chain couples TRBV10-3 to TRBJ1-2, with TRBD1 matching over 7 bases. J gave up 6 bases and V 5 bases, and 6 bases lay outside the gene matches. Germline V gene sequence: CDR1 ENHRY, CDR2 SYGVKD. The CDR3 is 13 residues long. In nucleotides, the CDR3 is TGTGCCATCAGTACTTATACAGGGGATGGCTACACCTTC. This encodes CAISTYTGDGYTF.

This clonotype appeared many times. J is TRBJ2-3 and V is TRBV27, with TRBD2 matching 10 bases. Looked up from germline, CDR1 is MNHEY and CDR2 is SMNVEV (reference sequence). The CDR3 loop spans 19 amino acids. Trimming cost V 5 bases and J 0 bases; bases outside gene matches: 14. CDR3 coding DNA: TGTGCCAGCAGTCCCCTTTCCCTGACTAGCGGGTTTAGCACAGATACGCAGTATTTT. Protein product: CASSPLSLTSGFSTDTQYF.

The V gene is TRBV7-2, the J gene TRBJ2-5; D may be TRBD2 (7 bases). With 2 bases removed from V and 5 bases from J, the gap between germline ends came to 18 bases. The CDR3 runs to 16 residues. CDR1 and CDR2 from the germline V gene are SGHTA and FQGNSA. Written as DNA, the CDR3 is TGTGCCAGCAGCTTACCCGGGGGGAGGGGGGGGGAGACCCAGTACTTC. It is translated as CASSLPGGRGGETQYF.

This clonotype was counted at least ten times. The chain couples TRBV7-2 to TRBJ1-5; possible D gene TRBD1, 5 bases. V lost 8 bases, J lost 4 bases, and 15 bases lay in between. CDR3 size: 14 residues. CDR1 and CDR2 (germline): SGHTA, FQGNSA. Written as DNA, the CDR3 is TGTGCCAGCGGCGGGGGGGGGTCGAATCAGCCCCAGCATTTT. Its translation is CASGGGGSNQPQHF.

This clonotype was recorded at least ten times. The chain joins TRBV28 to TRBJ2-7; 8 bases line up with TRBD1. CDR1 is MDHEN and CDR2 is SYDVKM in the germline V gene. V dropped 6 bases and J dropped 3; count of bases not matched to a gene: 7. The CDR3 is 14 amino acids. CDR3 loop: CASRRRTGNYEQYF. The CDR3 nucleotides are TGTGCCAGCAGGCGTAGGACAGGGAACTACGAGCAGTACTTC.

The chain links TRBV4-2 to TRBJ2-7; D gene uncertain. V dropped 3 bases and J dropped 0 bases, with 9 bases sitting between them. This CDR3 is 14 amino acids long. The germline V gene encodes CDR1 LGHNA and CDR2 YNFKEQ. The CDR3 is CASSHSSASYEQYF. The CDR3 DNA is TGTGCCAGCAGCCATTCCTCCGCCTCCTACGAGCAGTACTTC.

This sequence joins TRBV7-8 and TRBJ1-5, with 8 bases aligning to TRBD1. The CDR3 length is 15 residues. J gave up 4 bases and V 5 bases, and 7 bases lay outside the gene matches. Germline CDR1 and CDR2: SGHVS and FQNEAQ. The CDR3 spells CASSPTGGGNQPQHF. In DNA, the CDR3 is TGTGCCAGCAGCCCTACAGGGGGGGGAAATCAGCCCCAGCATTTT.

The chain couples TRBV4-3 to TRBJ2-1, with D tentatively TRBD1 (6 bases). V was shortened by 0 bases and J by 0 bases, with 12 bases between the two germline ends. Germline assignment: CDR1 LGHNA and CDR2 YSLEER. CDR3 size: 17 residues. This CDR3 reads CASSQDLTGSSYNEQFF. CDR3 bases: TGCGCCAGCAGCCAAGACTTAACAGGGAGCTCCTACAATGAGCAGTTCTTC.

The chain links TRBV28 to TRBJ1-2; 7 bases are a match to TRBD1. The V and J ends lost 6 bases and 3 bases, in that order; junction bases with no gene match: 7. The germline CDR1 and CDR2 sequences are MDHEN and SYDVKM. This CDR3 region has 14 residues. In DNA form, the CDR3 reads TGTGCCAGCAGCGCAGGGGGAATCGACTATGGCTACACCTTC. Protein: CASSAGGIDYGYTF.

The chain carries TRBV4-1 and TRBJ2-5; D might be TRBD1 or TRBD2, each matching 6 bases. Trimming shortened V by 2 bases and J by 4 bases, and 17 bases separated the two germline ends. CDR1 MGHRA and CDR2 YSYEKL come from the germline V gene. The CDR3 contains 16 residues. Here the CDR3 DNA reads TGCGCCAGCAGCCAACAAAGGGTCCGGGGGCGAGAGACCCAGTACTTC. This sequence encodes CASSQQRVRGRETQYF.

This clonotype was detected ten times or more. This chain links TRBV20-1 with TRBJ2-3; TRBD2 matches at 7 bases. Germline trimming cut 6 bases from V and 4 bases from J; bases unmatched to any gene: 10. Germline V lookup: CDR1 DFQATT, CDR2 SNEGSKA (reference sequence). This CDR3 is built from 14 residues. CDR3 sequence: CSAASGGGADTQYF. The CDR3 DNA follows: TGCAGTGCGGCTAGCGGCGGGGGAGCAGATACGCAGTATTTT.

In this sample, this clonotype turned up many times. The rearrangement joins TRBV3-1 to TRBJ2-7; D assignment may be TRBD1 or TRBD2 (6 bases each). The V gene's germline CDR1 is LGHDT and CDR2 YNNKEL (reference sequence). The CDR3 spans 15 residues. Trimming cost V 1 base and J 6 bases, with 16 bases left between them. The CDR3 bases are TGTGCCAGCAGCCAAGTGCCGGGGGCAGGGTCCGAGCAGTACTTC. Amino acid sequence: CASSQVPGAGSEQYF.

As for this clonotype: Just one base apart from a much larger clone, this may be a read error. The chain uses TRBV7-2 and TRBJ2-7; the D is unclear. The DNA end is more similar to TRBJ2-1, so the J call may be wrong. The CDR3 covers 15 residues. Germline CDR1 reads SGHTA; CDR2 reads FQGNSA. This chain's CDR3 is CASSLATPSSYEQFF. The CDR3 nucleotides are TGTGCCAGCAGCTTAGCTACACCGAGCTCCTACGAGCAGTTCTTC.

This clonotype appeared a few times. Its ends do not fully match the called genes, so a read error is possible. The gene calls are TRBV7-2 and TRBJ2-4; D remains unclear. In germline, CDR1 is SGHTA, CDR2 FQGNSA. This CDR3 is built from 13 residues. The DNA for the CDR3 is TGTGCCAACAGCCGGGCCGGAACCACCATTCAGTACTTC. Protein product: CANSRAGTTIQYF.

The J gene is TRBJ1-5, the V gene TRBV7-8; a weak D match, TRBD1 (6 bases). This CDR3 is 17 amino acids long. V shed 4 bases and J shed 5 bases, with 21 bases lying between them. The germline gives CDR1 SGHVS, CDR2 FQNEAQ. CDR3 protein: CASSSDVLKGQYQPQHF. The DNA of the CDR3 is TGTGCCAGCAGCTCGGACGTTTTGAAGGGACAATATCAGCCCCAGCATTTT.

This clonotype has a handful of counts. The V call is TRBV10-3, the J call TRBJ2-1, with D perhaps assigned TRBD1 or TRBD2 (6 bases each). V was cut by 3 bases and J by 10 bases, with 22 bases left in between. Germline V gives CDR1 ENHRY, CDR2 SYGVKD. The CDR3 totals 16 residues. The CDR3 DNA reads TGTGCCATCAGTGAATTTTTTACAGAGGGGGGCCGGGAGCAGTTCTTC. Translation gives CAISEFFTEGGREQFF.

Worth noting for this clonotype: A clone one base away is much larger, so this may be a read error. The CDR3 reads CASSSDRASTDTRYF. The DNA for the CDR3 is TGTGCCAGTTCTTCGGACAGAGCTAGCACAGATACGCGGTATTTT. The chain joins TRBV28 to TRBJ2-3; tentative D call: TRBD1 (6 bases). The CDR3 loop spans 15 amino acids. Germline assignment: CDR1 MDHEN and CDR2 SYDVKM.

The chain recombines TRBV6-1 with TRBJ2-7, with D perhaps TRBD2 (6 bases). V was clipped by 6 bases and J by 4 bases, with 19 bases between them. The CDR3 spans 15 residues. The V gene's germline CDR1 is MNHNS and CDR2 SASEGT. CDR3 sequence: CASRRRGGGLYEQYF. The CDR3 bases are TGTGCCAGCAGACGGCGGGGAGGCGGGTTGTACGAGCAGTACTTC.

This clonotype has ten or more counts. The chain links TRBV18 to TRBJ2-5, with 10 nucleotides matching TRBD1. The CDR3 is 15 amino acids. Trimming at V came to 4 bases and at J to 3 bases, leaving 5 bases not matched to a gene. Per the germline V gene, CDR1 is KGHSH and CDR2 is LQKENI. The CDR3 is CASSLDRGSEETQYF. In nucleotides, the CDR3 is TGTGCCAGCTCACTGGACAGGGGGTCAGAAGAGACCCAGTACTTC.

This clonotype was seen ten or more times. J is TRBJ2-3 and V is TRBV6-1; unclear D gene. Per the germline V gene, CDR1 is MNHNS and CDR2 is SASEGT. The CDR3 totals 13 residues. Trimming cost V 1 base and J 6 bases, with 8 bases left between them. The DNA of the CDR3 is TGTGCCAGCAGTGAAGGGCCCAAGGATACGCAGTATTTT. Amino acid sequence: CASSEGPKDTQYF.

The chain links TRBV6-1 to TRBJ2-7; D may be TRBD1 (6 bases). V dropped 5 bases and J dropped 5 bases, with 13 bases sitting between them. Germline-derived CDR1 and CDR2 are MNHNS and SASEGT. This CDR3 spans 13 amino acids. The CDR3 DNA reads as TGTGCCAGCAGTCCAAACACAGGGAACGAGCAGTACTTC. It yields the protein CASSPNTGNEQYF.

This clonotype has only a few counts. The chain has TRBV6-1 and TRBJ2-2; the D gene is possibly TRBD1 (5 bases). Trimming removed 11 bases at V and 6 bases at J, with 10 bases between. This CDR3 spans 11 amino acids. Germline loops: CDR1 MNHNS, CDR2 SASEGT. Written as DNA, the CDR3 is TGTGCCGCCAAGGGGCCCGGGGAGCTGTTTTTT. Residues: CAAKGPGELFF.

The chain links TRBV9 to TRBJ2-2, with D unresolved. Germline CDR1 SGDLS, CDR2 YYNGEE. The CDR3 consists of 16 residues. The V and J ends lost 4 bases and 1 base respectively, with 14 bases between them. The CDR3 nucleotides read TGTGCCAGCAGCCCTCATGGGCAATGGAACACCGGGGAGCTGTTTTTT. Its translation: CASSPHGQWNTGELFF.

The chain has TRBV12-3 or TRBV12-4 and TRBJ2-7; 9 nucleotides line up with TRBD2. J was trimmed by 0 bases and V by 3 bases; bases with no gene match: 12. The CDR3 is 18 amino acids. This chain's CDR3 is CASSLGGAGGINSYEQYF. The DNA of the CDR3 is TGTGCCAGCAGTTTGGGGGGGGCGGGAGGGATCAACTCCTACGAGCAGTACTTC.

There are many counts of this clonotype. At one end, the junction sequence differs from germline, possibly due to a read error. The chain employs TRBV7-7 and TRBJ2-1; D is undetermined. CDR3 length: 13 residues. Germline loops: CDR1 SSHAT, CDR2 FNYEAQ (reference sequence). The CDR3 region is CASSRGYGDEQFF. CDR3 sequence (DNA): TGTGCTAGCAGCCGAGGCTACGGCGATGAGCAGTTCTTC.

In its sample, this clonotype was seen many times. The chain combines TRBV11-3 with TRBJ2-1; D remains ambiguous. CDR3 size: 11 residues. Germline V CDR1 and CDR2: SGHNT, YENEEA. V lost 3 bases to trimming and J lost 7 bases, with 4 bases between them. The CDR3 is CASSFRNEQFF. The CDR3 coding sequence is TGTGCCAGCAGCTTCCGGAATGAGCAGTTCTTC. Using reference TRBV11-3 and TRBJ2-1 for the parts outside the CDR3, the full variable domain is EAGVVQSPRYKIIEKKQPVAFWCNPISGHNTLYWYLQNLGQGPELLIRYENEEAVDDSQLPKDRFSAERLKGVDSTLKIQPAELGDSAVYLCASSFRNEQFFGPGTRLTVL.

The chain combines TRBV4-1 with TRBJ1-3; D may be TRBD1 (5 bases). The CDR3 has 16 amino acids. V was trimmed by 4 bases and J by 0 bases, leaving 13 bases between them. Germline CDR1 MGHRA, CDR2 YSYEKL. The DNA of the CDR3 is TGCGCCAGCAGCCGAGATACAGGTAGCTCTGGAAACACCATATATTTT. Residues: CASSRDTGSSGNTIYF.